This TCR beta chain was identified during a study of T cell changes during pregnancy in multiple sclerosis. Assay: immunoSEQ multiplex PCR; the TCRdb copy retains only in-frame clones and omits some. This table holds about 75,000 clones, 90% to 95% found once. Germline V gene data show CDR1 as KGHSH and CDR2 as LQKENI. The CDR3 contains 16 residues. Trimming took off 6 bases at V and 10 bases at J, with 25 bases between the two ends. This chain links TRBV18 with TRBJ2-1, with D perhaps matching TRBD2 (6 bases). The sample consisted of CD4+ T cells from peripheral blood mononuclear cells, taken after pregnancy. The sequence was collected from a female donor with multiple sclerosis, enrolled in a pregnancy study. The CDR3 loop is CASSHGTTLTAGEQFF. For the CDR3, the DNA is TGTGCCAGCTCTCACGGGACCACGCTGACCGCGGGGGAGCAGTTCTTC.